These 10 T cell receptor beta chains originate from one sample sequenced in a study of T cells in Graves' hyperthyroidism and ophthalmopathy. RNA transcripts were the template for amplifying TCR beta CDR3 regions. HTBI primers were employed in a first-round RT-PCR of the TCR CDR3. One entry per CDR3 protein results from TCRdb running MiXCR on the multiplex PCR reads. The sample carries about 710,000 distinct CDR3 sequences, around 15% recorded once. Sequencing was carried out using blood. These TCRs come from a man younger than 35 with Graves' hyperthyroidism.

This clonotype was detected ten times or more. The V call is TRBV7-2, the J call TRBJ2-1; D is possibly TRBD1 or TRBD2 (5 bases each). The germline CDR1 and CDR2 sequences are SGHTA and FQGNSA. The CDR3 is 15 amino acids. V was trimmed by 7 bases and J by 5 bases, leaving 18 bases between them. The CDR3 loop reads CASTQGPGFHNEQFF. The DNA of the CDR3 is TGTGCCAGCACTCAGGGTCCGGGGTTTCACAATGAGCAGTTCTTC.

The V call is TRBV9, the J call TRBJ2-1; D might be TRBD1 or TRBD2, each matching 5 bases. The germline V gene encodes CDR1 SGDLS and CDR2 YYNGEE. The CDR3 has 15 amino acids. Trimming shortened V by 3 bases and J by 7 bases, and 17 bases separated the two germline ends. The CDR3 loop is CASSAFLEWGNEQFF. CDR3 in DNA: TGTGCCAGCAGCGCCTTTTTGGAGTGGGGGAATGAGCAGTTCTTC.

This chain uses TRBV28 with TRBJ2-4; D remains ambiguous. The CDR3 runs 14 residues. Germline assignment: CDR1 MDHEN and CDR2 SYDVKM. V was cut by 6 bases and J by 0 bases, with 9 bases left in between. This chain's CDR3 is CASSLQLAKNIQYF. CDR3 nucleotide sequence: TGTGCCAGCAGCCTACAACTAGCCAAAAACATTCAGTACTTC.

This clonotype was detected only a few times. V and J are TRBV24-1 and TRBJ2-3, with D perhaps TRBD1 (5 bases). The CDR3 runs 17 residues. CDR1 and CDR2 (germline): KGHDR, SFDVKD. Between the trimmed V and J ends, which lost 4 bases and 0 bases, there was a span of 16 bases. In DNA, the CDR3 is TGTGCCACCAGTGACGGCAGGGCTTACCCTAGCACAGATACGCAGTATTTT. It yields the protein CATSDGRAYPSTDTQYF.

The chain carries TRBV11-3 and TRBJ2-1; perhaps D is TRBD1 or TRBD2 (5 bases each). The germline V gene encodes CDR1 SGHNT and CDR2 YENEEA. The germline V and J ends were trimmed by 5 bases and 10 bases, with 18 bases remaining between them. This CDR3 spans 14 amino acids. For the CDR3, the DNA is TGTGCCAGCAGCCTCCCCGGGACGCTTCACGAGCAGTTCTTC. Its protein is CASSLPGTLHEQFF.

This clonotype was picked up a small number of times. The chain is built from TRBV6-2 or TRBV6-3 and TRBJ2-7, with D uncertain. This CDR3 comprises 13 residues. CDR1 is MNHEY, CDR2 SVGEGT, per germline. Trimming left V 7 bases short and J 3 bases short, with 13 bases between. The CDR3 loop is CASTLLMGYEQYF. The CDR3, as DNA: TGTGCCAGCACCCTCTTGATGGGCTACGAGCAGTACTTC.

The chain is built from TRBV18 and TRBJ2-7; D unclear. Germline V gene lookup returns CDR1 KGHSH and CDR2 LQKENI. This CDR3 is built from 13 residues. The V end lost 2 bases, the J end lost 1 base, and 6 bases lay between the germline ends. The CDR3 bases are TGTGCCAGCTCACCAGCCCGATCCTACGAGCAGTACTTC. It codes for CASSPARSYEQYF.

This clonotype showed up just a few times. The genes are TRBV15 and TRBJ2-3; 7 bases fit TRBD2. Germline lookup yields CDR1 LNHNV and CDR2 YYDKDF (reference sequence). The V segment lost 0 bases and the J segment 2 bases; nucleotides outside the gene matches: 5. The CDR3 contains 16 residues. CDR3 amino acids: CATSRESSGVTDTQYF. The CDR3 DNA follows: TGTGCCACCAGCAGAGAAAGCAGCGGGGTCACAGATACGCAGTATTTT.

This clonotype was counted a few times. This sequence may be a read error, since a much larger clone differs from it by one base. The rearrangement uses TRBV7-2 and TRBJ2-5, with TRBD1 as a possible D gene (5 bases). Germline V gene lookup returns CDR1 SGHTA and CDR2 FQGNSA. The CDR3 has 15 amino acids. The V end was cut by 4 bases, the J end by 5 bases, with 17 bases between. CDR3 residues: CASSCNKGFGETQYF. In DNA form, the CDR3 reads TGTGCCAGCAGCTGCAATAAGGGGTTTGGGGAGACCCAGTACTTC.

This chain joins TRBV4-3 and TRBJ2-5; TRBD2 agrees at 7 bases. Unmatched junction bases numbered 2, after V lost 0 bases and J lost 1 base. Germline V CDR1 and CDR2: LGHNA, YSLEER. This CDR3 region has 15 residues. The CDR3 reads CASSQETSSQETQYF. The CDR3, as DNA: TGCGCCAGCAGCCAAGAGACTAGCAGCCAAGAGACCCAGTACTTC.